Listed below are T cell receptor beta chains from one sample, sequenced in a study of CD8+ T cells in alopecia areata. Sequencing was performed with immunoSEQ multiplex PCR; in TCRdb, only in-frame clones are kept and a portion is missing. The data hold around 86,000 clones, with approximately 70% observed a single time. This specimen was CD8+ T cells sorted from blood, taken around week 44, from a patient treated with tofacitinib. The source of these receptors is a human donor with alopecia areata. CDR3s include the opening cysteine and the closing phenylalanine or tryptophan. D genes are given only for firm matches. Size is stated for part of the rows, as once, few or many counts, or as a class when the clone is expanded.

J: TRBJ1-1
size: NA
V: TRBV5-1
D: TRBD1
DNA: TGCGCCAGCAGGTTGACAGGGAGCACTGAAGCTTTCTTT
CDR3: CASRLTGSTEAFF

J: TRBJ1-2
size: NA
V: TRBV30
D: NA
DNA: TGTGCCTGGAGTCAGACAGGTGCAACTAACTATGGCTACACCTTC
CDR3: CAWSQTGATNYGYTF

J: TRBJ2-7
size: NA
V: TRBV19
D: NA
DNA: TGTGCCAGTAGCCCCACAGGGTACGAGCAGTACTTC
CDR3: CASSPTGYEQYF

J: TRBJ2-6
size: few
V: TRBV7-9
D: NA
DNA: TGTGCCAGCAGCTTAACGCAGTGGGGGGCCAACGTCCTGACTTTC
CDR3: CASSLTQWGANVLTF

J: TRBJ2-1
size: NA
V: TRBV29-1
D: TRBD2
DNA: TGCAGCGTTGGGCTAGCGGGGAGGGAGCAGTTCTTC
CDR3: CSVGLAGREQFF

J: TRBJ2-6
size: NA
V: TRBV30
D: NA
DNA: TGTGCCTGGAGTGTTTGGCTCTCTGGGGCCAACGTCCTGACTTTC
CDR3: CAWSVWLSGANVLTF

J: TRBJ1-2
size: NA
V: TRBV30
D: NA
DNA: TGTGCCTGGGAAGACGGAGCTAACTATGGCTACACCTTC
CDR3: CAWEDGANYGYTF

J: TRBJ2-3
size: NA
V: TRBV11-2
D: NA
DNA: TGTGCCAGCAGCTACCTAGCGGATACGCAGTATTTT
CDR3: CASSYLADTQYF

J: TRBJ2-3
size: once
V: TRBV2
D: TRBD2
DNA: TGTGCCAGCAGCGCTACTAGCGGCTGGGGTTCAGATACGCAGTATTTT
CDR3: CASSATSGWGSDTQYF

J: TRBJ1-1
size: NA
V: TRBV15
D: NA
DNA: TGTGCCACCAGCAGAGATCATAATCCGGTTGAAGCTTTCTTT
CDR3: CATSRDHNPVEAFF

J: TRBJ1-2
size: NA
V: TRBV7-2
D: NA
DNA: TGTGCCAGCAGCTTGGACAGCAACTATGGCTACACCTTC
CDR3: CASSLDSNYGYTF

J: TRBJ2-1
size: few
V: TRBV5-1
D: NA
DNA: TGCGCCAGCCATAAGGGGGGCAATGAGCAGTTCTTC
CDR3: CASHKGGNEQFF

J: TRBJ1-1
size: NA
V: TRBV4-3
D: NA
DNA: TGCGCCAGCAGCCAAGTCGAGGGGTTCACTGAAGCTTTCTTT
CDR3: CASSQVEGFTEAFF

J: TRBJ1-2
size: NA
V: TRBV19
D: NA
DNA: TGTGCCAGTAGTATTCCAGGTCCCAACTATGGCTACACCTTC
CDR3: CASSIPGPNYGYTF

J: TRBJ1-1
size: NA
V: TRBV6-6
D: NA
DNA: TGTGCCAGCAGTACTGCAGGGTCCGAAGCTTTCTTT
CDR3: CASSTAGSEAFF

J: TRBJ2-1
size: once
V: TRBV13
D: NA
DNA: TGTGCCAGCACCTCGGGGAGCGGGTACAATGAGCAGTTCTTC
CDR3: CASTSGSGYNEQFF

J: TRBJ2-7
size: NA
V: TRBV6-5
D: TRBD1
DNA: TGTGCCAGCAGTTACTCGGGACAGGACTCCTACGAGCAGTACTTC
CDR3: CASSYSGQDSYEQYF

J: TRBJ2-7
size: NA
V: TRBV7-9
D: NA
DNA: TGTGCCAGCAGCTTAGGTCGCGACGAGCAGTACTTC
CDR3: CASSLGRDEQYF

J: TRBJ2-7
size: NA
V: TRBV7-9
D: NA
DNA: TGTGCCAGCAGCCCCATCTACGAGCAGTACTTC
CDR3: CASSPIYEQYF

J: TRBJ2-1
size: NA
V: TRBV30
D: NA
DNA: TGTGCCTGGAGTGTGGGATTGTACAATGAGCAGTTCTTC
CDR3: CAWSVGLYNEQFF

J: TRBJ2-3
size: NA
V: TRBV19
D: TRBD2
DNA: TGTGCCAGTAGTATTGGCGCGGGGGTCACAGATACGCAGTATTTT
CDR3: CASSIGAGVTDTQYF

J: TRBJ2-2
size: NA
V: TRBV30
D: NA
DNA: TGTGCCTGGAGTGTTCTAGGCGTCAGCGGGGAGCTGTTTTTT
CDR3: CAWSVLGVSGELFF

J: TRBJ1-1
size: NA
V: TRBV5-1
D: NA
DNA: TGCGCCAGCAGCCCCGGGGGGGGAGAAGCTTTCTTT
CDR3: CASSPGGGEAFF

J: TRBJ2-7
size: NA
V: TRBV29-1
D: NA
DNA: TGCAGCGTCGTCCGCGGGGAGGTCGGTCCCTACGAGCAGTACTTC
CDR3: CSVVRGEVGPYEQYF

J: TRBJ1-1
size: NA
V: TRBV6-1
D: NA
DNA: TGTGCCAGCAGGCCTGGAACGAACACTGAAGCTTTCTTT
CDR3: CASRPGTNTEAFF

J: TRBJ2-5
size: few
V: TRBV7-9
D: TRBD2
DNA: TGTGCCAGCAGCCCCGGACTAGGGGAGACCCAGTACTTC
CDR3: CASSPGLGETQYF

J: TRBJ1-2
size: NA
V: TRBV7-6
D: TRBD1
DNA: TGTGCCAGCAGCAAAACAGGGGGCGGTGGCTACACCTTC
CDR3: CASSKTGGGGYTF

J: TRBJ2-1
size: NA
V: TRBV10-1
D: NA
DNA: TGCGCCAGCAGTGACAGCGGGTCCTACAATGAGCAGTTCTTC
CDR3: CASSDSGSYNEQFF

J: TRBJ1-1
size: NA
V: TRBV27
D: TRBD1
DNA: TGTGCCAGCAGTCTAGGGACAGGGGTTTTGAACACTGAAGCTTTCTTT
CDR3: CASSLGTGVLNTEAFF

J: TRBJ2-1
size: NA
V: TRBV27
D: NA
DNA: TGTGCCAGCAGTTACGTGGGGGACCCCAATGAGCAGTTCTTC
CDR3: CASSYVGDPNEQFF

J: TRBJ1-1
size: NA
V: TRBV6-1
D: NA
DNA: TGTGCCAGTTTTAACTGGATGAACACTGAAGCTTTCTTT
CDR3: CASFNWMNTEAFF

J: TRBJ1-6
size: NA
V: TRBV7-9
D: NA
DNA: TGTGCCAGCAGCTTGACACAGTTATATTCACCCCTCCACTTT
CDR3: CASSLTQLYSPLHF

J: TRBJ1-2
size: NA
V: TRBV6-6
D: NA
DNA: TGTGCCAGCAGTTCAAATAATGACAAGAACTATGGCTACACCTTC
CDR3: CASSSNNDKNYGYTF

J: TRBJ1-2
size: NA
V: TRBV5-6
D: TRBD1
DNA: TGTGCCGTACCATCGGGACAGGGGTCAAACGTATATGGCTACACCTTC
CDR3: CAVPSGQGSNVYGYTF

J: TRBJ1-1
size: few
V: TRBV19
D: NA
DNA: TGTGCCAGTAGTATCGGCTCTAAGGGTACTGAAGCTTTCTTT
CDR3: CASSIGSKGTEAFF

J: TRBJ2-1
size: few
V: TRBV30
D: TRBD1
DNA: TGTGCCTGGAGTAGTGGGGCAGGGGGCAGCGATGAGCAGTTCTTC
CDR3: CAWSSGAGGSDEQFF

J: TRBJ2-7
size: once
V: TRBV7-2
D: NA
DNA: TGTGCCAGCAGCGACGGGGGTTCTACCTACGAGCAGTACTTC
CDR3: CASSDGGSTYEQYF

J: TRBJ2-7
size: NA
V: TRBV4-1
D: TRBD1
DNA: TGCGCCAGCAGCTCGACAGGGGGCTACGAGCAGTACTTC
CDR3: CASSSTGGYEQYF

J: TRBJ1-1
size: few
V: TRBV4-3
D: TRBD1
DNA: TGCGCCAGCAGCCAAGTGGAGGGGGCGATGACTGAAGCTTTCTTT
CDR3: CASSQVEGAMTEAFF

J: TRBJ1-1
size: NA
V: TRBV2
D: TRBD1
DNA: TGTGCCAGCACCATCACAGGGGGCGCGACTGAAGCTTTCTTT
CDR3: CASTITGGATEAFF

J: TRBJ2-1
size: few
V: TRBV2
D: NA
DNA: TGTGCCAGGCAGGAGAATGAGCAGTTCTTC
CDR3: CARQENEQFF

J: TRBJ2-5
size: few
V: TRBV13
D: NA
DNA: TGTGCCAGCAGCCGGGGGAACCAAGAGACCCAGTACTTC
CDR3: CASSRGNQETQYF

J: TRBJ1-4
size: NA
V: TRBV15
D: NA
DNA: TGTGCCACCACGGAAGAGGGAAATGAAAAACTGTTTTTT
CDR3: CATTEEGNEKLFF

J: TRBJ2-3
size: once
V: TRBV27
D: NA
DNA: TGTGCCAGCAGTTTCCGGGACCCCACAGATACGCAGTATTTT
CDR3: CASSFRDPTDTQYF

J: TRBJ1-2
size: NA
V: TRBV18
D: NA
DNA: TGTGCCAGCTCACCCTCTACAGTTTATGGCTACACCTTC
CDR3: CASSPSTVYGYTF

J: TRBJ1-1
size: NA
V: TRBV12-5
D: NA
DNA: TGTGCTAGTGGTTCGGGCGGATCCCTGACTGAAGCTTTCTTT
CDR3: CASGSGGSLTEAFF

J: TRBJ1-1
size: NA
V: TRBV30
D: NA
DNA: TGTGCCTGGAGTGCCTCAGGGCGGGGCACTGAAGCTTTCTTT
CDR3: CAWSASGRGTEAFF

J: TRBJ2-3
size: few
V: TRBV4-3
D: NA
DNA: TGCGCCAGCAGCCAAGATATCAGCCGCACAGATACGCAGTATTTT
CDR3: CASSQDISRTDTQYF

J: TRBJ1-1
size: NA
V: TRBV7-9
D: NA
DNA: TGTGCCAGCAGCACAGGGAGTCTCACTGAAGCTTTCTTT
CDR3: CASSTGSLTEAFF

J: TRBJ2-2
size: NA
V: TRBV19
D: NA
DNA: TGTGCCAGTAGTATCGGCGGGGGCCCCCACACCGGGGAGCTGTTTTTT
CDR3: CASSIGGGPHTGELFF